The table lists the clone carrying this T cell receptor beta chain with a count of one. Its antigen is undetermined. The sample originates from a study of T cells after yellow fever vaccination. Study-wide results and limits: The presence of abundant clonotypes contaminating from the bulk population was possible in FACS-sorted repertoires.

TCRdb re-analysed the 5' RACE reads in MiXCR, keeping a single row per CDR3 protein. The table has around 530,000 distinct CDR3 sequences, around 16% seen once. The specimen was PBMCs, collected 5 to 6 days after the first yellow fever vaccination. The clonotype was recovered from a man aged 18-30 years who received the YFV17D yellow fever vaccine.

CDR3 sequence (DNA): TGTGCCAGCAGGCCGGGAGGGAGGACCCTCCGGTGGAGCACAGATACGCAGTATTTT. Protein sequence: CASRPGGRTLRWSTDTQYF. The chain is built from TRBV6-2 or TRBV6-3 and TRBJ2-3; the match to TRBD2 covers 8 bases. J gave up 0 bases and V 6 bases, and 17 bases lay outside the gene matches. CDR3 length: 19 residues. The V gene's germline CDR1 is MNHEY and CDR2 SVGEGT.